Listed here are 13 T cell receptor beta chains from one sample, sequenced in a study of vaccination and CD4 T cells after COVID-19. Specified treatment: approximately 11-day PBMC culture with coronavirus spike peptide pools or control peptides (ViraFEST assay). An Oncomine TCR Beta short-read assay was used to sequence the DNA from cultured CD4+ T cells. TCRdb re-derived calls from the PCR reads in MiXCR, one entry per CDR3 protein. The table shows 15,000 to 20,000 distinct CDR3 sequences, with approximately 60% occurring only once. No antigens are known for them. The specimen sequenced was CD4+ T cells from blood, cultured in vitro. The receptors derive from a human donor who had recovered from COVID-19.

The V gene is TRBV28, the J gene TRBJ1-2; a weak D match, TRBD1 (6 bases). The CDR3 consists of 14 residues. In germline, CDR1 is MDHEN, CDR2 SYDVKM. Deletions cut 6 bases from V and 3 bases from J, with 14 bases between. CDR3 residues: CASRTRQVHYGYTF. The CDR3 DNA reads TGTGCCAGCAGGACCAGACAGGTTCACTATGGCTACACCTTC.

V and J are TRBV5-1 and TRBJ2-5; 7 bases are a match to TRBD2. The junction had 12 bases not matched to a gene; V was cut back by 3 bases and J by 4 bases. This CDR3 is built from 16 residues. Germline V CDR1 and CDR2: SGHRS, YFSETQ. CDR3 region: CASSSGSGEGSETQYF. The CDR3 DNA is TGCGCCAGCAGCTCGGGATCGGGGGAGGGCTCAGAGACCCAGTACTTC.

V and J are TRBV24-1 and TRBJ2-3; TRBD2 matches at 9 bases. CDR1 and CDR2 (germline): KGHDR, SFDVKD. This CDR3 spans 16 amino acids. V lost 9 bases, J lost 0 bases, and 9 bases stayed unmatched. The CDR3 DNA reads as TGTGCCACCGGGAAGGCGCTAGCGGGGAGCACAGATACGCAGTATTTT. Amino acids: CATGKALAGSTDTQYF.

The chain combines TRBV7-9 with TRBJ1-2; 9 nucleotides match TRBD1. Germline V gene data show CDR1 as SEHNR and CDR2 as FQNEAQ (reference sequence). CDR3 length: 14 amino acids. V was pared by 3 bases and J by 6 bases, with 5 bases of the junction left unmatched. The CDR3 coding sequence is TGTGCCAGCAGCTTCCGCGGGACAGGGCATGGCTACACCTTC. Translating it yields CASSFRGTGHGYTF.

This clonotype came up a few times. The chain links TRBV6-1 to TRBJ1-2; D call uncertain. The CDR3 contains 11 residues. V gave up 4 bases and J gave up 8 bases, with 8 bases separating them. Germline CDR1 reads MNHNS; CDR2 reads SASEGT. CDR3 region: CASSVVLGYTF. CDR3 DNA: TGTGCCAGCAGTGTAGTGCTAGGCTACACCTTC.

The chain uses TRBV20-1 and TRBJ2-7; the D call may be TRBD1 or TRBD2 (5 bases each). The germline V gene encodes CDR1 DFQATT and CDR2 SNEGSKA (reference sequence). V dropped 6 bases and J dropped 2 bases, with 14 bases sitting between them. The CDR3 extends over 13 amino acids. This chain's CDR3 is CSATPGRTYEQYF. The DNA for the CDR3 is TGCAGTGCCACCCCGGGGCGGACCTACGAGCAGTACTTC.

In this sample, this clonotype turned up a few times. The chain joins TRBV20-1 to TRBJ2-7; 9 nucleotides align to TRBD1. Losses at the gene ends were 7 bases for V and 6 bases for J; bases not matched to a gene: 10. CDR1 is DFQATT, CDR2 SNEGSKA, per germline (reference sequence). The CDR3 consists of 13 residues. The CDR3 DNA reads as TGCAGTGTCTCGGACAGGGGCCTAGGCGAGCAGTACTTC. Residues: CSVSDRGLGEQYF.

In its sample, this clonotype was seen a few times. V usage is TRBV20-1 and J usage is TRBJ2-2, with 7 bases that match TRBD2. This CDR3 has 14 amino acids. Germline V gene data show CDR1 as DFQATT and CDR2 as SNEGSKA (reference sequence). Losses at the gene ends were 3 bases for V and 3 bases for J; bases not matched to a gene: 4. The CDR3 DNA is TGCAGTGCTAGGGGGGGGACGCACACCGGGGAGCTGTTTTTT. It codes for CSARGGTHTGELFF.

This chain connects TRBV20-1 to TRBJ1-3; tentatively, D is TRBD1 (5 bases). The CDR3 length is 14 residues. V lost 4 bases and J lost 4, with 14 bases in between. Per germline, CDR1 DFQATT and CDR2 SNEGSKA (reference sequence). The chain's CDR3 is CSATRGAGGNTIYF. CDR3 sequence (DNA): TGCAGTGCTACACGCGGGGCAGGGGGAAACACCATATATTTT.

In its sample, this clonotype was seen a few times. CDR3 amino acids: CASTRGGNFGETQYF. The CDR3 DNA reads TGTGCCAGCACCAGGGGGGGTAACTTCGGGGAGACCCAGTACTTC. V usage is TRBV7-2 and J usage is TRBJ2-5; TRBD1 or TRBD2 may be the D gene (7 bases each). The CDR3 is made up of 15 amino acids. V was trimmed by 7 bases and J by 5 bases, leaving 20 bases between them. The V gene's germline CDR1 is SGHTA and CDR2 FQGNSA.

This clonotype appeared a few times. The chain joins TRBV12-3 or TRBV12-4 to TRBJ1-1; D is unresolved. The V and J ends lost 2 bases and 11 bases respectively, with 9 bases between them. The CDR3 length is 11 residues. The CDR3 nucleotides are TGTGCCAGCAGTTTACGCGGTGGGGCTTTCTTT. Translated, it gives CASSLRGGAFF.

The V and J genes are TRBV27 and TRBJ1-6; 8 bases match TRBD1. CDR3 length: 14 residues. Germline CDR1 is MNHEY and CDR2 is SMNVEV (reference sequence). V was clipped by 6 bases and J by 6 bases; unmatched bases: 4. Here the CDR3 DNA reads TGTGCCAGCAGCCGAGACAGGGGTAATTCACCCCTCCACTTT. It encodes CASSRDRGNSPLHF.

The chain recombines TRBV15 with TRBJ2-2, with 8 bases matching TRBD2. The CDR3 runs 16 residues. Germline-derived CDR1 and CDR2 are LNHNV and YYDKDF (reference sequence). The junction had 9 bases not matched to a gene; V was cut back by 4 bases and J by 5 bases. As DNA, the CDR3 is TGTGCCACCAGCAAAAAAGCGGGAGTAGGGACCGGGGAGCTGTTTTTT. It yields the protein CATSKKAGVGTGELFF.